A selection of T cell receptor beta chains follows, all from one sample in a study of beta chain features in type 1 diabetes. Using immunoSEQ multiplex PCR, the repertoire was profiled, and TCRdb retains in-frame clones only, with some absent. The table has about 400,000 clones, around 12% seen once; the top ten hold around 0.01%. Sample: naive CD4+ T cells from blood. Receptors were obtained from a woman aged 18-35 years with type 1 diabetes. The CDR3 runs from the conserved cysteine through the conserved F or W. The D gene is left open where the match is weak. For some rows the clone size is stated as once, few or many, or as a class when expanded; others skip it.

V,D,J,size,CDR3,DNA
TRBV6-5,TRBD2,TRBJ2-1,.,CASSYSPSAGSRQFF,TGTGCCAGCAGTTACAGCCCCTCAGCGGGATCGAGGCAGTTCTTC
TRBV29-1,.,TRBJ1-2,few,CSVRHRNYGYTF,TGCAGCGTTCGTCACAGAAACTATGGCTACACCTTC
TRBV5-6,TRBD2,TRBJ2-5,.,CASSLILAGAETQYF,TGTGCCAGCAGCTTGATCCTAGCGGGAGCAGAGACCCAGTACTTC
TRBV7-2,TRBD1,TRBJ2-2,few,CASRAGGRTNTGELFF,TGTGCCAGCAGAGCAGGGGGAAGAACGAACACCGGGGAGCTGTTTTTT
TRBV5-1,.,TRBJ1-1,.,CASSAGQGTMAEAFF,TGCGCCAGCAGCGCGGGGCAGGGAACGATGGCTGAAGCTTTCTTT
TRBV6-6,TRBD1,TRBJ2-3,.,CASRNPGTGTDTQYF,TGTGCCAGCAGGAACCCCGGGACAGGCACAGATACGCAGTATTTT
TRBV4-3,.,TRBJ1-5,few,CASSQDPGQPQHF,TGCGCCAGCAGCCAAGATCCGGGTCAGCCCCAGCATTTT
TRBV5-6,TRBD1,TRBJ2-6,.,CASSLAWQGAAGANVLTF,TGTGCCAGCAGCTTGGCATGGCAGGGGGCGGCCGGGGCCAACGTCCTGACTTTC
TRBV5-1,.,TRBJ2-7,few,CASSFTGKGYEQYF,TGCGCCAGCAGCTTTACAGGCAAGGGCTACGAGCAGTACTTC
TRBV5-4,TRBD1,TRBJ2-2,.,CASSVDRGLTGELFF,TGTGCCAGCAGCGTGGACAGGGGGCTCACCGGGGAGCTGTTTTTT
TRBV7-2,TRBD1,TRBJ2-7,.,CASSAAGGPYEQYF,TGTGCCAGCAGCGCCGCAGGGGGTCCCTACGAGCAGTACTTC